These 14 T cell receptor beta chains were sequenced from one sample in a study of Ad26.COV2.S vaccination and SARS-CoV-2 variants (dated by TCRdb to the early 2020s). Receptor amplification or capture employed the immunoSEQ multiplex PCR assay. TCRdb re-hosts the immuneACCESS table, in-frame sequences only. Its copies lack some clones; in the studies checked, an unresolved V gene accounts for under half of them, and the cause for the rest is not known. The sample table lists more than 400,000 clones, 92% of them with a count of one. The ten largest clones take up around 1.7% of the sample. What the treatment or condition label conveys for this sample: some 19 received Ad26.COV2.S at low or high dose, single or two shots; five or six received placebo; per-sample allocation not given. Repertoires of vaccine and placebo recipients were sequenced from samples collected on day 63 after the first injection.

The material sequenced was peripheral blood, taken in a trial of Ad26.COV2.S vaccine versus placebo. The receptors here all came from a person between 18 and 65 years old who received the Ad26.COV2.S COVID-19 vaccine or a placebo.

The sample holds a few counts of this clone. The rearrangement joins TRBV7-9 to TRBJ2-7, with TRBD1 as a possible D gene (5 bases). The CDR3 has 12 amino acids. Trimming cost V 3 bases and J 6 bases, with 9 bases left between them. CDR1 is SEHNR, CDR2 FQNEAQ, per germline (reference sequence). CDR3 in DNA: TGTGCCAGCAGCTTGCCTACAGGCGAGCAGTACTTC. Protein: CASSLPTGEQYF.

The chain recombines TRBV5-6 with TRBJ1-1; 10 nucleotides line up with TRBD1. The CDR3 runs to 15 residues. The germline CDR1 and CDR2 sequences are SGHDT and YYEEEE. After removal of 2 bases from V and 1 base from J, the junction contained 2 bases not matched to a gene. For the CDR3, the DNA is TGTGCCAGCAGCTTAGGGACAGGGGCGAACACTGAAGCTTTCTTT. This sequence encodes CASSLGTGANTEAFF.

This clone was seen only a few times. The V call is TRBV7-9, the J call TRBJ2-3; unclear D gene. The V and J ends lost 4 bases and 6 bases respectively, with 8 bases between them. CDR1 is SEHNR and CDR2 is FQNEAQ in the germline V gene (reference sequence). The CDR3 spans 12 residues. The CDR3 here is CASSSSGDTQYF. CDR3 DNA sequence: TGTGCCAGCAGCTCCTCTGGGGATACGCAGTATTTT.

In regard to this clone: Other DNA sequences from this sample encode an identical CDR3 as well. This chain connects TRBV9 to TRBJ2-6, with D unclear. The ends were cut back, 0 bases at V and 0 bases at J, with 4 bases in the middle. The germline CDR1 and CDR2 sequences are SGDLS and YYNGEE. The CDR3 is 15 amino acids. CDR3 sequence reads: CASSVASSGANVLTF. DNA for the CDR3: TGTGCCAGCAGCGTAGCCAGCTCTGGGGCCAACGTCCTGACTTTC.

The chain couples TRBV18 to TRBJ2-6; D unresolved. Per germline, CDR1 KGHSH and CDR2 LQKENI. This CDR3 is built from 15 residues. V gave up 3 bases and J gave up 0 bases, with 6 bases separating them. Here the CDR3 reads CASSPLSSGANVLTF. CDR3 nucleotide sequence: TGTGCCAGCTCACCCCTAAGCTCTGGGGCCAACGTCCTGACTTTC.

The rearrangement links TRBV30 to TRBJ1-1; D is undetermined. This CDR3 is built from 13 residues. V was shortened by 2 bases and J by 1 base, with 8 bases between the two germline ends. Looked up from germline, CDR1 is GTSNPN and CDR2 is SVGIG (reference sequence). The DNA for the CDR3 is TGTGCCTGGAGTCGGGAAGGGAACACTGAAGCTTTCTTT. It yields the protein CAWSREGNTEAFF.

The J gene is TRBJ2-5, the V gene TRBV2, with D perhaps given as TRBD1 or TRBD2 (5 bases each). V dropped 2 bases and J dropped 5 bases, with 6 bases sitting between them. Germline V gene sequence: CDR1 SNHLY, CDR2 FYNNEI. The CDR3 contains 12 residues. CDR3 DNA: TGTGCCAGCAGTGAATGGGGGGAGACCCAGTACTTC. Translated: CASSEWGETQYF.

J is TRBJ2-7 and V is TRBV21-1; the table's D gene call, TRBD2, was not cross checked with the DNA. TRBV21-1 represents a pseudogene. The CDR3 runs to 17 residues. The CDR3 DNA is TGTGCCAGCATCTTCTACATCGGGTCTCTGAATTACTACGAGCAGTACTTC. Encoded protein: CASIFYIGSLNYYEQYF.

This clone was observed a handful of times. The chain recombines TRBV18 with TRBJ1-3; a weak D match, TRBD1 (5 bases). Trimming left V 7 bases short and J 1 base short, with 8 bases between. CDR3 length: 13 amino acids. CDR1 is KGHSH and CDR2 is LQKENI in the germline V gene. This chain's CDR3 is CASCGGSGNTIYF. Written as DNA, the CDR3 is TGTGCCAGCTGTGGGGGTTCTGGAAACACCATATATTTT.

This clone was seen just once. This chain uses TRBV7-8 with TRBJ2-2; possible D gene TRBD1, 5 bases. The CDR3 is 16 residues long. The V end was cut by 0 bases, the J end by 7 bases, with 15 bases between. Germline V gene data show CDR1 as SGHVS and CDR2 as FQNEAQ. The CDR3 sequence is CASSLARTWTFGELFF. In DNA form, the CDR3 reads TGTGCCAGCAGCTTAGCGCGGACATGGACATTCGGGGAGCTGTTTTTT.

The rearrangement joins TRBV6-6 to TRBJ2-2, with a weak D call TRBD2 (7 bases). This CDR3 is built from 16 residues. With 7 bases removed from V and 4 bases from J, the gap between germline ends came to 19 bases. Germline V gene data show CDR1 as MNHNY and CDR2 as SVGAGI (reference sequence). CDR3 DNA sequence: TGTGCCAGCACCCTCAGGAGGGGGGGCCTCACCGGGGAGCTGTTTTTT. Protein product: CASTLRRGGLTGELFF.

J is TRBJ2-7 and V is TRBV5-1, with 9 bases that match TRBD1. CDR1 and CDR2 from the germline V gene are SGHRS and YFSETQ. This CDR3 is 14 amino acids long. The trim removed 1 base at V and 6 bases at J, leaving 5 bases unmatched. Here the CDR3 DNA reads TGCGCCAGCAGCTTGCGGGACAGGGTGGCCGAGCAGTACTTC. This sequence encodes CASSLRDRVAEQYF. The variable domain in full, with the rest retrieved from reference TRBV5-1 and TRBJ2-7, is KAGVTQTPRYLIKTRGQQVTLSCSPISGHRSVSWYQQTPGQGLQFLFEYFSETQRNKGNFPGRFSGRQFSNSRSEMNVSTLELGDSALYLCASSLRDRVAEQYFGPGTRLTVT.

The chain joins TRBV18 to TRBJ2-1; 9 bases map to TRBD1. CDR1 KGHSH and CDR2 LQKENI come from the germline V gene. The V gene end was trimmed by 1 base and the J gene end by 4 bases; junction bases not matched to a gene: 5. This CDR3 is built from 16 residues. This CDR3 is CASSPRPGQGYNEQFF. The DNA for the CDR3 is TGTGCCAGCTCACCACGTCCGGGACAGGGTTACAATGAGCAGTTCTTC. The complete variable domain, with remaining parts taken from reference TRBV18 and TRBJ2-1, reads NAGVMQNPRHLVRRRGQEARLRCSPMKGHSHVYWYRQLPEEGLKFMVYLQKENIIDESGMPKERFSAEFPKEGPSILRIQQVVRGDSAAYFCASSPRPGQGYNEQFFGPGTRLTVL.

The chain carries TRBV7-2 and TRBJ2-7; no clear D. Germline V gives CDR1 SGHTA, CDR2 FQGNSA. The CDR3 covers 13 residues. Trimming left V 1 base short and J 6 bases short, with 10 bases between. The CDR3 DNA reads TGTGCCAGCAGCTTAGAAGGTCCTTCCGAGCAGTACTTC. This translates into CASSLEGPSEQYF.